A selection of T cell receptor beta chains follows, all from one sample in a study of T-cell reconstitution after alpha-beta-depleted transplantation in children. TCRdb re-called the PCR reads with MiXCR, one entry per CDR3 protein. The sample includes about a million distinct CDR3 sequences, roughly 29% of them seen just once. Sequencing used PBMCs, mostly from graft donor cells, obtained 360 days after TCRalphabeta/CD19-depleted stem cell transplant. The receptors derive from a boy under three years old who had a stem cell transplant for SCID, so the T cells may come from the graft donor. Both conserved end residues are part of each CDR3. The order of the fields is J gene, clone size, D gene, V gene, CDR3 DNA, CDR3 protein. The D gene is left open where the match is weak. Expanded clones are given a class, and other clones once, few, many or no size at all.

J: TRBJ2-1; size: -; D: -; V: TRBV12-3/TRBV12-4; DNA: TGTGCCAGCAGTCTAACCGGGCCACACAATGAGCAGTTCTTC; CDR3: CASSLTGPHNEQFF
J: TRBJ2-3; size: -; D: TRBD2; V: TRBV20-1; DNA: TGCAGTGCGGTCTCTAGCGGGGTAGGAGATACGCAGTATTTT; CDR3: CSAVSSGVGDTQYF
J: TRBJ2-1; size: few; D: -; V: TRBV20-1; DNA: TGCAGCCTGAAGTCAAGGGCGGGGAATGAGCAGTTCTTC; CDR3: CSLKSRAGNEQFF
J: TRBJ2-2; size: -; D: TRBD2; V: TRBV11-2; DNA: TGTGCCAGCAGCTTAGATGACGCTAGCGGGCTCTCGGGCGGGGAGCTGTTTTTT; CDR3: CASSLDDASGLSGGELFF
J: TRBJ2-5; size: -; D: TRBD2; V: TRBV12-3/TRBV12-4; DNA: TGTGCCAGCAGCCCAACGGGGCTAGCGGGGGTCGTGGGAGAGACCCAGTACTTC; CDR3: CASSPTGLAGVVGETQYF
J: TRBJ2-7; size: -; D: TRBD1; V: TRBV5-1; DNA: TGCGCCAGCAGCAGACTGGGACAGGGAAGTGGCGAGCAGTACTTC; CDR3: CASSRLGQGSGEQYF
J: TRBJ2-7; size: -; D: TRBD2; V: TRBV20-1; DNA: TGCAGTGCTAGGGGACTAGCCTCTATGAACGAGCAGTACTTC; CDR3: CSARGLASMNEQYF
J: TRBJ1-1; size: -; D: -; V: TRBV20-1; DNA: TGCAGTGCTAGGGACTCCCGAGGGACTGAAGCTTTCTTT; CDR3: CSARDSRGTEAFF
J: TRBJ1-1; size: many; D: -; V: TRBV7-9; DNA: TGTGCCAGCAGCGGTGGCTGGGCGGAGAACACTGAAGCTTTCTTT; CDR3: CASSGGWAENTEAFF
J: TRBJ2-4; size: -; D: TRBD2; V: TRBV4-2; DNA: TGTGCCAGCAGCCAAGAAGCCCCGGGGCTAGCGGGGGCCAAAAACATTCAGTACTTC; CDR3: CASSQEAPGLAGAKNIQYF
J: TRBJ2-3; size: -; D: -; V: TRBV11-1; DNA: TGTGCCAGCAGCTTAGCATACCTTCGGGCGGGGACGGGAGATACGCAGTATTTT; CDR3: CASSLAYLRAGTGDTQYF
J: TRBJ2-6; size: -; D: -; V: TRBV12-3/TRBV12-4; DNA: TGTGCCAGCAGTTTGGGGGGGGCGGCAGGGGCCAACGTCCTGACTTTC; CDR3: CASSLGGAAGANVLTF
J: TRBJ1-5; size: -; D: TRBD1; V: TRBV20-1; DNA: TGCAGTGCCCCCTCTTCAGGGGGCATGGAGCCCCAGCATTTT; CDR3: CSAPSSGGMEPQHF
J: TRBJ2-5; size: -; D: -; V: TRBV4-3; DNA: TGCGCCAGCAGCCAAGACGGCTCGGGGGCAGAGACCCAGTACTTC; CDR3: CASSQDGSGAETQYF
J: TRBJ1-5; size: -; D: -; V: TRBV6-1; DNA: TGTGCCAGCAAGGGGCCGACTAGCAATCAGCCCCAGCATTTT; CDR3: CASKGPTSNQPQHF
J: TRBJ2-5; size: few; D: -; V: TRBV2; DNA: TGTGCCAGCAGGCGGGGAAGCGAACGGTACCAAGAGACCCAGTACTTC; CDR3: CASRRGSERYQETQYF